Given below is one T cell receptor beta chain in context. In germline, CDR1 is DFQATT, CDR2 SNEGSKA (reference sequence). The length of the CDR3 is 15 residues. V lost 6 bases to trimming and J lost 1 base, with 18 bases between them. One entry per CDR3 protein, called by TCRdb with MiXCR from the RT-PCR reads. The sample contains about 680,000 distinct CDR3 sequences, approximately 14% of which appear only once. The chain is built from TRBV20-1 and TRBJ1-1, with D tentatively TRBD1 (5 bases). The origin of this receptor is a female donor in good health, serving as a healthy control. Sequences were obtained from memory CD4+ T cells from blood. CDR3 sequence reads: CSADFLGGANTEAFF. Written as DNA, the CDR3 is TGCAGTGCCGATTTTCTTGGGGGAGCGAACACTGAAGCTTTCTTT.